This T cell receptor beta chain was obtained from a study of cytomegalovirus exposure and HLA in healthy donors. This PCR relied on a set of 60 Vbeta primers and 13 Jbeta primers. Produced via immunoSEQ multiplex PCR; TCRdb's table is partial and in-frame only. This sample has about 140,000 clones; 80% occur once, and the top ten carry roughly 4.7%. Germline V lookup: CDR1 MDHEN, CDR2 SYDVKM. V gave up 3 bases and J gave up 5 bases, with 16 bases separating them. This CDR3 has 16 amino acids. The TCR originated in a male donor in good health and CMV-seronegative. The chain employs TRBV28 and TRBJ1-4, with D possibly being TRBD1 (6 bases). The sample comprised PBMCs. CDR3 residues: CASSFYFTGRNEKLFF. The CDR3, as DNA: TGTGCCAGCAGTTTTTATTTTACAGGGAGAAATGAAAAACTGTTTTTT.